This entry is about one TCR beta chain. This entry comes from a study of CD8 T cells in Susac syndrome. Reverse transcription of roughly 0.5 to 1 ug RNA was performed with random hexamers. Amplification of TCR beta CDR3 across 54 Vbeta and 13 Jbeta was performed with immunoSEQ multiplex PCR. Via MiXCR, TCRdb re-called the immunoSEQ multiplex PCR reads, giving one row per CDR3 protein. The table records 400,000 or so distinct CDR3 sequences, around 83% of them present only once. The authors carried out high-throughput sequencing of TCR beta. They applied it to CD8+ and CD4+ T cells obtained from blood. Negative isolation was applied to CD8+ and CD4+ T cells, and FACS enrichment was applied to TEMRA cells. Source material: CD8+ T cells from PBMCs. This sequence was found in a human donor with multiple sclerosis.

CDR3 in DNA: TGTGCCAGCAGCTTGTATGGGGACAGGGACACTGAAGCTTTCTTT. Protein: CASSLYGDRDTEAFF. The rearrangement uses TRBV5-5 and TRBJ1-1, with 9 positions matching TRBD1. The trim removed 1 base at V and 3 bases at J, leaving 4 bases unmatched. Looked up from germline, CDR1 is SGHKS and CDR2 is YYEKEE (reference sequence). The CDR3 has 15 residues.